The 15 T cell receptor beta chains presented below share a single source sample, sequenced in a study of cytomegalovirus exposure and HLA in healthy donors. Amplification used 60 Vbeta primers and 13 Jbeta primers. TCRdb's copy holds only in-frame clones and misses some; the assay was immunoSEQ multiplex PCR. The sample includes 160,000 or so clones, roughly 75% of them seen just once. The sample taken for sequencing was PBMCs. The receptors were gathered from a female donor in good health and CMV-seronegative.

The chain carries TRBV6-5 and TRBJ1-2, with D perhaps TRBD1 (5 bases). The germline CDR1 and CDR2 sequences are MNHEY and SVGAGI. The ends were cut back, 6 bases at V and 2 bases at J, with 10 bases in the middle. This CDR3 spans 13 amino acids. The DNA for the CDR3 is TGTGCCAGCAGGCTGGACAAGAACTATGGCTACACCTTC. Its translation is CASRLDKNYGYTF.

CDR3 in DNA: TGCGCCAGCAGCCCTTCCCGCGGACAGGGGATGTGGCGGGGGGGCACAGATACGCAGTATTTT. This translates into CASSPSRGQGMWRGGTDTQYF. The V call is TRBV5-1, the J call TRBJ2-3, with D perhaps matching TRBD1 (9 bases). The V end lost 4 bases, the J end lost 1 base, and 31 bases lay between the germline ends. The CDR3 runs to 21 residues. CDR1 and CDR2 from the germline V gene are SGHRS and YFSETQ.

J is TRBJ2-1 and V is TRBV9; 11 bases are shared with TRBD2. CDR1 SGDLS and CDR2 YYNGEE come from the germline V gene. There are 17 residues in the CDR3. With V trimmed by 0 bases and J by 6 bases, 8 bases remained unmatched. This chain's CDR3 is CASSVGSSGRVINEQFF. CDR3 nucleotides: TGTGCCAGCAGCGTAGGGAGTAGCGGGAGGGTAATCAATGAGCAGTTCTTC.

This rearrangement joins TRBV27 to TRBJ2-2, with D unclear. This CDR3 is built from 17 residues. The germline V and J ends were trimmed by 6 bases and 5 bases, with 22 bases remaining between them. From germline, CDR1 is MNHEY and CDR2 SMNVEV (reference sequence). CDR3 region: CASRKASVVGRTGELFF. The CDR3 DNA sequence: TGTGCCAGCAGGAAAGCGTCGGTAGTCGGTAGGACCGGGGAGCTGTTTTTT.

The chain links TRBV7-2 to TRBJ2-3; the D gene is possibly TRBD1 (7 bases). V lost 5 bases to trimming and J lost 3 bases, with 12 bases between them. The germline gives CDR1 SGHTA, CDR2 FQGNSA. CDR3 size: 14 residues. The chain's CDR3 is CASSISGGTDTQYF. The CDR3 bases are TGTGCCAGCAGCATCTCAGGGGGGACAGATACGCAGTATTTT.

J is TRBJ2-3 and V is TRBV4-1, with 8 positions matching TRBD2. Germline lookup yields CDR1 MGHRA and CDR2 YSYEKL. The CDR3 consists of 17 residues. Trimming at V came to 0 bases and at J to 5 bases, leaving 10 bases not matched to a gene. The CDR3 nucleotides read TGCGCCAGCAGCCAAGATGGACGGGGGGGGCCGCAAGATACGCAGTATTTT. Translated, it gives CASSQDGRGGPQDTQYF.

The CDR3 region has the DNA TGTGCCAGCAGCCAAGACGGGAGGGCCAGATCCTACGAGCAGTACTTC. Encoded protein: CASSQDGRARSYEQYF. This chain uses TRBV4-2 with TRBJ2-7, with 8 bases aligning to TRBD2. V shed 0 bases, J shed 1 base, and the junction held 5 bases outside the gene matches. The CDR3 runs 16 residues. Germline-derived CDR1 and CDR2 are LGHNA and YNFKEQ.

In DNA form, the CDR3 reads TGTGCCAGCACAGCAGGCCGCGGGAGGGAAAAACTGTTTTTT. It translates to CASTAGRGREKLFF. This chain links TRBV6-6 with TRBJ1-4; D is unclear. The germline gives CDR1 MNHNY, CDR2 SVGAGI (reference sequence). This CDR3 has 14 residues. Trimming cost V 7 bases and J 8 bases, with 17 bases left between them.

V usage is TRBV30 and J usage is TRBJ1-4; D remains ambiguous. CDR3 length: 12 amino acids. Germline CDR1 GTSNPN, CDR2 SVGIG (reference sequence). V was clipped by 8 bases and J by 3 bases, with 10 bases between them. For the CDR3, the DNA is TGTGCCCTGGAGCGATCTAATGAAAAACTGTTTTTT. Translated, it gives CALERSNEKLFF. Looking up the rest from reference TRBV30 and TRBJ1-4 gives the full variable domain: SQTIHQWPATLVQPVGSPLSLECTVEGTSNPNLYWYRQAAGRGLQLLFYSVGIGQISSEVPQNLSASRPQDRQFILSSKKLLLSDSGFYLCALERSNEKLFFGSGTQLSVL.

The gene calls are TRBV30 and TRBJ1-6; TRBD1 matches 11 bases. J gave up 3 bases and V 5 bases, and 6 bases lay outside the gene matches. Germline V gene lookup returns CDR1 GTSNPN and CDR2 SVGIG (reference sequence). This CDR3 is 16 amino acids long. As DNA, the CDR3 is TGTGCCTGGGGCCGGACAGGGGGCTTCTATAATTCACCCCTCCACTTT. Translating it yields CAWGRTGGFYNSPLHF.

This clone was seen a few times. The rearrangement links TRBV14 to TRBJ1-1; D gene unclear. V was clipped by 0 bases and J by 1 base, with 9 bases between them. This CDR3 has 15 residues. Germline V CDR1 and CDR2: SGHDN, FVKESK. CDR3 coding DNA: TGTGCCAGCAGCCAAGATCCCCCAGGGAACACTGAAGCTTTCTTT. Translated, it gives CASSQDPPGNTEAFF.

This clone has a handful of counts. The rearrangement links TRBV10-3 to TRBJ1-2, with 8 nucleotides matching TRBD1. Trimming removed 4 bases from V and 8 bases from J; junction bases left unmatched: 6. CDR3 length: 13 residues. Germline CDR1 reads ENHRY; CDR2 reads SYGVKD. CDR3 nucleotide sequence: TGTGCCATCAGTGGGACAGGGAAAGACGGCTACACCTTC. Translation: CAISGTGKDGYTF.

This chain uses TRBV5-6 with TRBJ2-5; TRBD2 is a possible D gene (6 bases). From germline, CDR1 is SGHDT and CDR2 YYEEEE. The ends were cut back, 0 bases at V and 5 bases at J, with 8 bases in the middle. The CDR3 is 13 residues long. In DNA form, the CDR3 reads TGTGCCAGCAGCTTGGGTGGGGGGGAGACCCAGTACTTC. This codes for CASSLGGGETQYF.

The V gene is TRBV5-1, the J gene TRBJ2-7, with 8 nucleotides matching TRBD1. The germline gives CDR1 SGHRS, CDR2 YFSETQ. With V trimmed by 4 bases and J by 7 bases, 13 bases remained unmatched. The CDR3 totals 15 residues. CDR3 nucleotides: TGCGCCAGCAGCCGGCCGGACAGGGCCGAAGGGGAGCAGTACTTC. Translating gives CASSRPDRAEGEQYF.

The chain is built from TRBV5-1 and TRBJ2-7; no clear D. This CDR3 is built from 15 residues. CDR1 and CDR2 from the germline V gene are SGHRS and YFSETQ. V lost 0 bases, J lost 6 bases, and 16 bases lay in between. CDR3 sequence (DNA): TGCGCCAGCAGCTTGGAGTCCAGTCCAGGTTTCGAGCAGTACTTC. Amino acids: CASSLESSPGFEQYF.